Shown below are 8 T cell receptor beta chains from a single sample sequenced in a study of blood T cell repertoires in COVID-19. Repertoires were generated with immunoSEQ multiplex PCR, while TCRdb's copy carries only in-frame clones and drops some. The table lists about half a million clones, 70% to 90% of them singletons, with approximately 2.9% in the top ten. Sample: peripheral blood. These receptor sequences come from a human donor in a cohort sampled during active COVID-19.

In its sample, this clone was seen a few times. The chain carries TRBV11-3 and TRBJ2-2; 11 bases are shared with TRBD2. The V segment lost 6 bases and the J segment 7 bases; nucleotides outside the gene matches: 7. The CDR3 is 15 residues long. Germline lookup yields CDR1 SGHNT and CDR2 YENEEA. CDR3 region: CASSFSGRADGELFF. The CDR3 DNA is TGTGCCAGCAGTTTTAGCGGGAGGGCCGACGGGGAGCTGTTTTTT.

The chain is built from TRBV19 and TRBJ1-4; 7 bases match TRBD1. The CDR3 has 14 amino acids. Looked up from germline, CDR1 is LNHDA and CDR2 is SQIVND (reference sequence). V trimming: 7 bases; J trimming: 5 bases; junction bases outside the gene matches: 7. The CDR3, as DNA: TGTGCCAGTAATTCGGGACAGATCAATGAAAAACTGTTTTTT. Amino acid sequence: CASNSGQINEKLFF.

This chain joins TRBV18 and TRBJ2-4; 12 bases align to TRBD2. Germline assignment: CDR1 KGHSH and CDR2 LQKENI. J lost 4 bases, V lost 0 bases, and 7 bases had no gene match. The CDR3 is 18 residues long. The CDR3 bases are TGTGCCAGCTCACCACCTCGACTAGCGGGAGAGTGGAAAAACATTCAGTACTTC. It specifies CASSPPRLAGEWKNIQYF.

The chain uses TRBV2 and TRBJ2-2; weak D call: TRBD2 (6 bases). Between the trimmed V and J ends, which lost 6 bases and 5 bases, there was a span of 13 bases. CDR3 size: 14 residues. From germline, CDR1 is SNHLY and CDR2 FYNNEI. Written as DNA, the CDR3 is TGTGCCAGCAGACGGGACTCCCGAACCGGGGAGCTGTTTTTT. Residues: CASRRDSRTGELFF.

This sequence joins TRBV3-1 (or the pseudogene TRBV3-2) and TRBJ2-2; a weak D match, TRBD1 (6 bases). Germline V gives CDR1 LGHDT, CDR2 YNNKEL (reference sequence). CDR3 length equals 14 residues. Trimming pared 4 bases from V and 5 bases from J, leaving 11 bases between. The CDR3 coding sequence is TGTGCCAGCAGCCCCGTGCAGGGGACCGGGGAGCTGTTTTTT. Protein: CASSPVQGTGELFF.

The chain uses TRBV7-2 and TRBJ2-5; D not certain. Trimming shortened V by 3 bases and J by 4 bases, and 9 bases separated the two germline ends. Per the germline V gene, CDR1 is SGHTA and CDR2 is FQGNSA. This CDR3 comprises 13 residues. Here the CDR3 DNA reads TGTGCCAGCAGCTTCGAGAGAAGAGAGACCCAGTACTTC. Encoded protein: CASSFERRETQYF.

The V and J genes are TRBV7-2 and TRBJ2-3, with TRBD1 identical over 7 bases. The CDR3 extends over 18 amino acids. The germline V gene has CDR1 SGHTA and CDR2 FQGNSA. V trimming: 6 bases; J trimming: 2 bases; junction bases outside the gene matches: 17. In DNA form, the CDR3 reads TGTGCCAGCAGGCAAACCGGCAGGGGGTCGAGGTACACAGATACGCAGTATTTT. It codes for CASRQTGRGSRYTDTQYF.

The rearrangement links TRBV30 to TRBJ2-3; D is undetermined. The CDR3 is 12 amino acids. The germline V and J ends were trimmed by 2 bases and 5 bases, with 8 bases remaining between them. From germline, CDR1 is GTSNPN and CDR2 SVGIG (reference sequence). Here the CDR3 reads CAWSRGVDTQYF. CDR3 coding DNA: TGTGCCTGGAGTCGTGGAGTAGATACGCAGTATTTT.